The next 11 T cell receptor beta chains were all read from a single sample in a study of spatial heterogeneity in lung cancer (dated by TCRdb to the late 2010s). What the work shows at the level of the full study, not this receptor alone: The number of expanded intratumoral alpha and beta TCRs correlated with the tumor nonsynonymous mutation count.

The protocol used for the library was 5' RACE. Reads for this sample came from a NextSeq 500. TCRdb's own reprocessing of the public reads used fastp at Q25 and MiXCR and kept productive beta chains. Each CDR3 protein appears once, grouped with its most common genes and DNA. The sample table shows some 96,000 distinct CDR3 sequences, and nearly 4.5% are seen once. Of the sample, less than 25% falls within the top ten clones. These receptors lack a known antigen. The time point label on this specimen signifies: sample taken at primary tumor resection. The sample was lung tumor tissue, taken at surgery. Source of these receptors: a male donor with early-stage non-small cell lung cancer.

This clonotype was detected many times. V gene TRBV29-1 combines with J gene TRBJ2-4; D perhaps matches TRBD1 (5 bases). The length of the CDR3 is 11 residues. Germline-derived CDR1 and CDR2 are SQVTM and ANQGSEA. V was clipped by 7 bases and J by 9 bases, with 13 bases between them. DNA of the CDR3: TGCAGCGCCAGACAGTTAGGCATTCAGTACTTC. Encoded protein: CSARQLGIQYF.

Ten or more counts support this clonotype. The CDR3 DNA reads as TGCGCCAGCAGCCTCATCAACGGGGGGCACACTGAAGCTTTCTTT. Translated: CASSLINGGHTEAFF. The chain couples TRBV5-1 to TRBJ1-1, with a possible D match to TRBD1 (6 bases). CDR1 is SGHRS, CDR2 YFSETQ, per germline. CDR3 length: 15 residues. V was shortened by 4 bases and J by 3 bases, with 16 bases between the two germline ends. Looking up the rest from reference TRBV5-1 and TRBJ1-1 gives the full variable domain: KAGVTQTPRYLIKTRGQQVTLSCSPISGHRSVSWYQQTPGQGLQFLFEYFSETQRNKGNFPGRFSGRQFSNSRSEMNVSTLELGDSALYLCASSLINGGHTEAFFGQGTRLTVV.

Ten or more counts support this clonotype. V and J are TRBV7-9 and TRBJ2-5; 7 nucleotides agree with TRBD1. The CDR3 spans 15 residues. V lost 6 bases, J lost 5 bases, and 12 bases stayed unmatched. Germline assignment: CDR1 SEHNR and CDR2 FQNEAQ (reference sequence). CDR3 region: CASSQGQDLGETQYF. CDR3 bases: TGTGCCAGCAGTCAAGGACAGGACCTGGGGGAGACCCAGTACTTC.

There are many counts of this clonotype. The gene calls are TRBV7-9 and TRBJ2-3; D is uncertain. Trimming took off 8 bases at V and 0 bases at J, with 18 bases between the two ends. This CDR3 region has 16 residues. Germline V gene sequence: CDR1 SEHNR, CDR2 FQNEAQ (reference sequence). The CDR3 reads CASSRVSGSSTDTQYF. CDR3 sequence (DNA): TGTGCCAGCTCCAGAGTTAGTGGCTCTAGCACAGATACGCAGTATTTT.

This clonotype was counted ten times or more. This sequence joins TRBV12-3 or TRBV12-4 and TRBJ1-2; D ambiguous. The length of the CDR3 is 14 residues. V gave up 5 bases and J gave up 5 bases, with 15 bases separating them. CDR3 bases: TGTGCCAGCAGTCGCGGGCTCCTTAGTTATGGCTACACCTTC. It yields the protein CASSRGLLSYGYTF.

This clonotype was recorded at least ten times. The genes are TRBV28 and TRBJ2-3; D call uncertain. V lost 3 bases and J 2 bases, leaving 18 bases between the germline ends. The germline gives CDR1 MDHEN, CDR2 SYDVKM. CDR3 length: 17 amino acids. The CDR3 DNA reads as TGTGCCAGCAGTTTCGGTACCGGACGCAAGGTCACAGATACGCAGTATTTT. Amino acid sequence: CASSFGTGRKVTDTQYF.

The table lists this clonotype with many counts. The chain couples TRBV12-3 or TRBV12-4 to TRBJ2-1, with D maybe TRBD1 (5 bases). CDR3 length: 10 amino acids. V was trimmed by 8 bases and J by 7 bases, leaving 6 bases between them. CDR3 nucleotides: TGTGCCAGCGGACAAAATGAGCAGTTCTTC. Protein product: CASGQNEQFF.

This clonotype has a count of ten or more. This rearrangement joins TRBV4-1 to TRBJ2-4; no definite D call. This CDR3 region has 17 residues. Germline V gene sequence: CDR1 MGHRA, CDR2 YSYEKL. V was clipped by 4 bases and J by 10 bases, with 26 bases between them. For the CDR3, the DNA is TGCGCCAGCAGCCCTGAGTCATGGCAGGCCGTAAATGGTATTCAGTACTTC. Its protein is CASSPESWQAVNGIQYF.

The V call is TRBV28, the J call TRBJ2-7; 8 bases map to TRBD2. Germline CDR1 MDHEN, CDR2 SYDVKM. This CDR3 is built from 13 residues. Trimming took 6 bases from V and 4 from J; bases not matched to a gene: 5. In DNA form, the CDR3 reads TGTGCCAGCAGCCGCGGGAGGTTGTACGAGCAGTACTTC. Protein: CASSRGRLYEQYF.

The V and J genes are TRBV10-3 and TRBJ2-2, with D possibly being TRBD1 (6 bases). CDR1 and CDR2 (germline): ENHRY, SYGVKD. Deletions cut 4 bases from V and 1 base from J, with 13 bases between. The CDR3 spans 16 residues. The CDR3 loop is CAISATRDKNTGELFF. The DNA of the CDR3 is TGTGCCATCAGTGCTACCCGGGACAAGAACACCGGGGAGCTGTTTTTT.

This clonotype was detected ten times or more. The CDR3 sequence: CASSAGGATNEKLFF. The DNA for the CDR3 is TGTGCCAGCAGTGCAGGCGGCGCAACTAATGAAAAACTGTTTTTT. The rearrangement joins TRBV28 to TRBJ1-4; D uncertain. Deletions cut 5 bases from V and 0 bases from J, with 10 bases between. CDR1 is MDHEN, CDR2 SYDVKM, per germline. This CDR3 is 15 amino acids long.